This TCR beta chain is from a study of CXCR3-negative and CXCR3-positive naive CD8 T cells. Study findings and constraints: Cryopreservation partially decreased CXCR3 expression, and most assays used fresh PBMCs. TRBV-TRBJ usage was alike in naive CXCR3-negative and CXCR3-positive cells but differed in memory cells. Naive cells with CXCR3 showed TRB CDR3s that were more hydrophobic than those in CXCR3-negative naive cells.

Each CD8+ T cell subset was sorted in triplicate, 300,000 cells each. A CD45RO-CCR7+CD27+CD95- profile was what naive CD8+ T cells displayed. In preparing the TRB cDNA libraries, 5' RACE with UMI labels was used. TCRdb reanalyzed the 5' RACE reads, giving one entry per CDR3 protein sequence and no DNA. Seen in this sample are about 110,000 distinct CDR3 sequences; the ten most common clones hold 0.35% to 0.4%. On this clonotype: Its target is unknown.

Germline loops: CDR1 LGHNT, CDR2 FRNRAP. This CDR3 has 13 residues. The chain joins TRBV12-5 to TRBJ1-5. The clonotype originates from a human donor in good health. Some clones in this sample may be carry-over from other donors' samples. The sample was naive CXCR3+ CD8+ T cells from blood. Noted subset: CD45RO-CCR7+CD27+CD95- naive CD8+ T cells expressing CXCR3 (TNR3+). Here the CDR3 reads CANGLLLNQPQHF.